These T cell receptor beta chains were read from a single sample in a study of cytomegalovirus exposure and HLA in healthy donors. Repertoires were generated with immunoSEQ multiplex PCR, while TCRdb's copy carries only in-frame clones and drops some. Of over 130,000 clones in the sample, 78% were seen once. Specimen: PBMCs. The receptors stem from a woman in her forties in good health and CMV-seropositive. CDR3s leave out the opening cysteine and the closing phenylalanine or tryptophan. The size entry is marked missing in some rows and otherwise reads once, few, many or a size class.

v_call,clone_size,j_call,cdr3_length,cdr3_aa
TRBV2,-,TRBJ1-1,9,ASSDQGVAF
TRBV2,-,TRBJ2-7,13,ASSGSGQSSYEQY
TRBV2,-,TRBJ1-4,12,ASTGQWQDEKLF
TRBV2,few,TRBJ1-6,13,ASSPYSVYNSPLH
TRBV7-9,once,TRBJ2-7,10,ASSSTSLEQY
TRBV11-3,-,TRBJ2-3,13,ASTLEGAAPDTQY
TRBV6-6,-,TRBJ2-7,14,ASGHPGTGGSYEQY
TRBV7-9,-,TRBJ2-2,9,ASTAAGELF
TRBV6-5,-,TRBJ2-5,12,ASSHGQQKETQY
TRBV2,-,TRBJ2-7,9,ASSDFGEQY
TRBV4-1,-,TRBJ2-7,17,ASSQAPLLGAGAGNEQY
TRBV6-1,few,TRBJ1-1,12,ASSEKGGVTEAF
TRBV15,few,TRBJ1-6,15,ATSRRGPSSYNSPLH
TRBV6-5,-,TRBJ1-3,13,ASSFSISSGNTIY
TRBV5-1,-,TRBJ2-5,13,ASSLVSGGQETQY
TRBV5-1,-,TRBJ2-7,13,ASSLGTSSSYEQY
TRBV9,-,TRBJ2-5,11,ASSVADQETQY
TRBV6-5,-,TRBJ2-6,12,ASSPGQLALVLT
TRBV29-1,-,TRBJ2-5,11,SVDELAGVGQH
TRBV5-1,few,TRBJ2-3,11,ASSLDGQGAQY
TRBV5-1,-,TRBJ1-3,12,ASSLTGAGNTIY
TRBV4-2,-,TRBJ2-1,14,ASSQGRQSSYNEQF
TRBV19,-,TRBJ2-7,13,ASSIGLAPSYEQY
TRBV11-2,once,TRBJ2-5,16,ASSSPRRVAGGLETQY
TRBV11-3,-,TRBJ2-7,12,ASRSGTDLYEQY
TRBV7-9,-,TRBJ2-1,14,ASSPWTRTPYNEQF
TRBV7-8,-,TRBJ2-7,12,ASSFGQVGYEQY
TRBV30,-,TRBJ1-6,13,AWSTRTGVNSPLH
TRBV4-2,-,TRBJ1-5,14,ASSQEEQGAPQPQH
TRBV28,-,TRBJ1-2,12,ASSRTVPNYGYT
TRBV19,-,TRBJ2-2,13,ASSSWTLNTGELF
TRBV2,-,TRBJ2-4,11,ASNMWREGVQY
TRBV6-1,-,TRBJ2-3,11,ASSDYPTDTQY
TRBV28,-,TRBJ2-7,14,ASSEIGTGGENEQY
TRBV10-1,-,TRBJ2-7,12,ASSARTGSYEQY
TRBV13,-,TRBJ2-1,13,ASSPGLAVLDEQF
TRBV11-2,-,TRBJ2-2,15,ASSSRGLAGGTGELF
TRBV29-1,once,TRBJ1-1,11,SVRQGAITEAF
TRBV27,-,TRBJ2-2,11,ASGTSNTGELF
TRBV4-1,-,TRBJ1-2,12,ASSQETGGYGYT
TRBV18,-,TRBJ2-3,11,ASSQYRENTQY
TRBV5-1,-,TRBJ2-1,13,ASSRLAGPYNEQF
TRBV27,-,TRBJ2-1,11,ASSLSEGQARF
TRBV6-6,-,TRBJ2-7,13,ASSYGDRGLREQY
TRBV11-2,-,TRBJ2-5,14,ASSPFGTGATETQY
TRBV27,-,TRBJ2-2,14,ASSFMGRGNTGELF
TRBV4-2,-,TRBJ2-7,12,ASSQETSGYEQY
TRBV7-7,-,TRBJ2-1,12,ASTPGLDYNEQF